Listed here are 24 T cell receptor beta chains from one sample, sequenced in a study of cytomegalovirus exposure and HLA in healthy donors. Only in-frame clones appear in the TCRdb table, and some are missing; sequencing was by immunoSEQ multiplex PCR. The data show around 130,000 clones, over 75% seen once. Sequences were obtained from PBMCs. These receptor sequences come from a woman aged 25 to 39 in good health and CMV-seronegative.

The chain carries TRBV18 and TRBJ2-7; TRBD2 is a possible D gene (5 bases). The CDR3 is made up of 15 amino acids. Germline CDR1 is KGHSH and CDR2 is LQKENI. V shed 0 bases and J shed 0 bases, with 9 bases lying between them. The CDR3 sequence: CASSPPRGSSYEQYF. The CDR3 region has the DNA TGTGCCAGCTCACCACCCCGGGGTTCCTCCTACGAGCAGTACTTC.

This clone was seen once. V gene TRBV6-5 combines with J gene TRBJ2-7; 9 bases agree with TRBD1. This CDR3 is built from 13 residues. The J segment lost 6 bases and the V segment lost 6 bases, leaving 6 bases of the junction unmatched. CDR1 is MNHEY and CDR2 is SVGAGI in the germline V gene. The CDR3 region is CASSPWDRAEQYF. The CDR3 DNA reads as TGTGCCAGCAGCCCATGGGACAGGGCCGAGCAGTACTTC.

The V gene is TRBV11-2, the J gene TRBJ2-1; maybe TRBD2 (5 bases). V was trimmed by 7 bases and J by 9 bases, leaving 10 bases between them. This CDR3 has 11 residues. Per the germline V gene, CDR1 is SGHAT and CDR2 is FQNNGV. The CDR3 region is CASTSGIEQFF. The CDR3 DNA follows: TGTGCCAGCACCTCGGGGATTGAGCAGTTCTTC.

This sequence joins TRBV2 and TRBJ1-2; D uncertain. V lost 4 bases and J 8 bases, leaving 17 bases between the germline ends. CDR3 length: 14 amino acids. The V gene's germline CDR1 is SNHLY and CDR2 FYNNEI. The DNA of the CDR3 is TGTGCCAGCAGTGTGGGAGGGATTTCTCAGGGCTACACCTTC. Its translation: CASSVGGISQGYTF.

The chain recombines TRBV2 with TRBJ2-2; D is ambiguous. V lost 5 bases, J lost 3 bases, and 4 bases lay in between. The CDR3 contains 12 residues. Germline CDR1 SNHLY, CDR2 FYNNEI. CDR3 in amino acids: CASSPDTGELFF. The CDR3 coding sequence is TGTGCCAGCAGTCCGGACACCGGGGAGCTGTTTTTT. The full variable domain, completed using reference TRBV2 and TRBJ2-2, is EPEVTQTPSHQVTQMGQEVILRCVPISNHLYFYWYRQILGQKVEFLVSFYNNEISEKSEIFDDQFSVERPDGSNFTLKIRSTKLEDSAMYFCASSPDTGELFFGEGSRLTVL.

The CDR3 DNA sequence: TGTGCCAGCAGCTTTAGGGACAGGGTCACCGGGGAGCTGTTTTTT. Translated: CASSFRDRVTGELFF. The chain uses TRBV9 and TRBJ2-2; 9 bases map to TRBD1. The CDR3 spans 15 residues. Per germline, CDR1 SGDLS and CDR2 YYNGEE. V lost 4 bases, J lost 4 bases, and 5 bases stayed unmatched.

The J gene is TRBJ1-2, the V gene TRBV6-1, with 9 bases that match TRBD1. V shed 6 bases and J 4 bases; nucleotides not matched to a gene: 6. The CDR3 is made up of 14 amino acids. Germline values: CDR1 MNHNS, CDR2 SASEGT. CDR3: CASRGRDRVYGYTF. The CDR3 nucleotides read TGTGCCAGCAGAGGACGGGACAGGGTCTATGGCTACACCTTC.

The CDR3 bases are TGTGCCAGCAGCTTATACACAGATACGCAGTATTTT. It translates to CASSLYTDTQYF. The genes are TRBV11-3 and TRBJ2-3, with D uncertain. Germline V CDR1 and CDR2: SGHNT, YENEEA. The CDR3 runs 12 residues. Trimming took off 2 bases at V and 2 bases at J, with 2 bases between the two ends.

The J gene is TRBJ2-2, the V gene TRBV5-1; 15 bases are shared with TRBD2. Germline assignment: CDR1 SGHRS and CDR2 YFSETQ. Unmatched junction bases numbered 4, after V lost 3 bases and J lost 4 bases. CDR3 length equals 17 residues. The CDR3 bases are TGCGCCAGCAGCTCCGGACTAGCGGGGGGGCCCACCGGGGAGCTGTTTTTT. Its protein is CASSSGLAGGPTGELFF.

This chain uses TRBV28 with TRBJ1-2; D is unclear. Germline V gene lookup returns CDR1 MDHEN and CDR2 SYDVKM. Deletions cut 6 bases from V and 4 bases from J, with 9 bases between. This CDR3 has 12 residues. The CDR3: CASREAAYGYTF. CDR3 DNA: TGTGCCAGCAGGGAGGCGGCCTATGGCTACACCTTC.

The V gene is TRBV5-1, the J gene TRBJ1-5, with 9 bases aligning to TRBD1. The CDR3 runs to 14 residues. Germline loops: CDR1 SGHRS, CDR2 YFSETQ. Losses at the gene ends were 4 bases for V and 4 bases for J; bases not matched to a gene: 3. CDR3 sequence: CASSVGQGNQPQHF. CDR3 nucleotide sequence: TGCGCCAGCAGCGTGGGACAGGGAAATCAGCCCCAGCATTTT. Variable domain in full (rest from reference TRBV5-1 and TRBJ1-5): KAGVTQTPRYLIKTRGQQVTLSCSPISGHRSVSWYQQTPGQGLQFLFEYFSETQRNKGNFPGRFSGRQFSNSRSEMNVSTLELGDSALYLCASSVGQGNQPQHFGDGTRLSIL.

This chain joins TRBV7-3 and TRBJ2-7, with D perhaps matching TRBD1 (6 bases). The V and J ends lost 5 bases and 6 bases respectively, with 17 bases between them. The CDR3 extends over 14 amino acids. From germline, CDR1 is SGHTA and CDR2 FQGTGA. The CDR3 DNA is TGTGCCAGCAGCCCCACAGGGAGATCGGGCGAGCAGTACTTC. This codes for CASSPTGRSGEQYF.

V is TRBV6-1 and J is TRBJ1-2; D unclear. The germline V gene has CDR1 MNHNS and CDR2 SASEGT. The V gene lost 3 bases and the J gene lost 2 bases, with 4 bases spanning the gap. This CDR3 is 12 amino acids long. The CDR3 reads CASSDYNYGYTF. The CDR3 DNA follows: TGTGCCAGCAGTGACTACAACTATGGCTACACCTTC.

The rearrangement links TRBV7-2 to TRBJ2-7, with 9 bases aligning to TRBD1. Unmatched junction bases numbered 5, after V lost 4 bases and J lost 7 bases. This CDR3 contains 13 residues. CDR1 and CDR2 from the germline V gene are SGHTA and FQGNSA. For the CDR3, the DNA is TGTGCCAGCAGCTCCGACAGGGGGGGGGAGCAGTACTTC. Amino acids: CASSSDRGGEQYF. Full variable domain (rest looked up from reference TRBV7-2 and TRBJ2-7): GAGVSQSPSNKVTEKGKDVELRCDPISGHTALYWYRQSLGQGLEFLIYFQGNSAPDKSGLPSDRFSAERTGGSVSTLTIQRTQQEDSAVYLCASSSDRGGEQYFGPGTRLTVT.

The V and J genes are TRBV11-2 and TRBJ2-5; D perhaps matches TRBD1 (6 bases). This CDR3 is 15 amino acids long. With 5 bases removed from V and 1 base from J, the gap between germline ends came to 14 bases. Germline CDR1 is SGHAT and CDR2 is FQNNGV. DNA of the CDR3: TGTGCCAGCAGCCCTAAGGGGACACTCCAAGAGACCCAGTACTTC. Amino acids: CASSPKGTLQETQYF.

The rearrangement uses TRBV7-2 and TRBJ2-5; TRBD2 might be the D (6 bases). CDR3 length equals 12 residues. Looked up from germline, CDR1 is SGHTA and CDR2 is FQGNSA. Trimming left V 5 bases short and J 9 bases short, with 13 bases between. The CDR3 loop reads CASSRPRGSQYF. For the CDR3, the DNA is TGTGCCAGCAGCCGGCCGCGGGGCTCCCAGTACTTC.

This clone appeared many times. The chain joins TRBV6-5 to TRBJ2-6; the D is unclear. CDR1 MNHEY and CDR2 SVGAGI come from the germline V gene. The CDR3 is 15 residues long. V lost 6 bases and J 1 base, leaving 10 bases between the germline ends. For the CDR3, the DNA is TGTGCCAGCAGCATCGACTGGTCTGGGGCCAACGTCCTGACTTTC. It translates to CASSIDWSGANVLTF.

V is TRBV5-6 and J is TRBJ2-5, with D possibly being TRBD2 (6 bases). Germline V gives CDR1 SGHDT, CDR2 YYEEEE. Trimming shortened V by 1 base and J by 7 bases, and 17 bases separated the two germline ends. CDR3 length equals 15 residues. CDR3 sequence reads: CASSLRRDLYGTQYF. DNA for the CDR3: TGTGCCAGCAGCTTGAGGCGGGACCTATACGGGACCCAGTACTTC.

This clone is labeled as medium-sized (0.01 to 0.1%). This rearrangement joins TRBV9 to TRBJ1-3, with 8 bases fitting TRBD1. Germline V gene data show CDR1 as SGDLS and CDR2 as YYNGEE. V was clipped by 3 bases and J by 0 bases; unmatched bases: 5. The CDR3 is made up of 16 amino acids. CDR3 coding DNA: TGTGCCAGCAGCGGGACAGGGACATTCTCTGGAAACACCATATATTTT. Its translation is CASSGTGTFSGNTIYF.

This clone came up once. This sequence joins TRBV11-2 and TRBJ1-2, with D possibly matching TRBD1 (6 bases). The CDR3 consists of 14 residues. Trimming removed 7 bases at V and 4 bases at J, with 16 bases between. Germline V CDR1 and CDR2: SGHAT, FQNNGV. The CDR3 loop is CASNRGGGSYGYTF. The CDR3 bases are TGTGCCAGCAATAGGGGTGGGGGCAGCTATGGCTACACCTTC.

The rearrangement links TRBV7-6 to TRBJ1-1; D call uncertain. The germline gives CDR1 SGHVS, CDR2 FNYEAQ. Deletions cut 2 bases from V and 7 bases from J, with 17 bases between. The CDR3 is made up of 15 amino acids. The chain's CDR3 is CASSLRDSRTSEAFF. The DNA for the CDR3 is TGTGCCAGCAGCTTACGAGACTCTAGAACAAGTGAAGCTTTCTTT.

This clone is a singleton in its sample. CDR3 sequence reads: CASSFTAGNEKLFF. CDR3 nucleotides: TGCGCCAGCAGCTTCACAGCTGGTAATGAAAAACTGTTTTTT. The chain employs TRBV5-1 and TRBJ1-4; D call uncertain. Trimming shortened V by 2 bases and J by 4 bases, and 9 bases separated the two germline ends. Germline assignment: CDR1 SGHRS and CDR2 YFSETQ. The CDR3 consists of 14 residues.

The V call is TRBV5-4, the J call TRBJ2-2; weak D call: TRBD2 (7 bases). The V and J ends lost 7 bases and 6 bases respectively, with 16 bases between them. Germline CDR1 SGHNT, CDR2 YYREEE (reference sequence). The CDR3 loop spans 14 amino acids. CDR3: CASGNREGAGELFF. CDR3 DNA sequence: TGTGCCAGCGGGAACAGGGAGGGTGCCGGGGAGCTGTTTTTT.

This chain uses TRBV5-1 with TRBJ2-5; tentative D call: TRBD2 (7 bases). Germline CDR1 is SGHRS and CDR2 is YFSETQ. Between the trimmed V and J ends, which lost 2 bases and 1 base, there was a span of 27 bases. The CDR3 is 20 residues long. The CDR3: CASSFSQGHREVWGQETQYF. CDR3 nucleotide sequence: TGCGCCAGCAGCTTCTCACAGGGTCATCGGGAGGTTTGGGGCCAAGAGACCCAGTACTTC.